The 24 T cell receptor beta chains given below trace back to one sample, sequenced in a study of T cell responses to AZD1222 COVID-19 vaccine. Using immunoSEQ multiplex PCR, the repertoire was profiled, and TCRdb retains in-frame clones only, with some absent. The sample contains 90,000 to 100,000 clones, about 88% of which appear only once. The specimen was peripheral blood, collected 28 days after the second AZD1222 dose. All receptors derive from an adult who received the AZD1222 COVID-19 vaccine.

The CDR3 DNA reads as TGTGCCAGCAGCTTGAGCGGGCGGCCCAGCACAGATACGCAGTATTTT. It codes for CASSLSGRPSTDTQYF. This chain links TRBV7-3 with TRBJ2-3; D may be TRBD2 (6 bases). Trimming left V 3 bases short and J 0 bases short, with 13 bases between. The germline V gene encodes CDR1 SGHTA and CDR2 FQGTGA. CDR3 size: 16 residues.

The rearrangement links TRBV10-3 to TRBJ2-5; tentatively, D is TRBD1 or TRBD2 (5 bases each). There are 14 residues in the CDR3. Trimming took 10 bases from V and 4 from J, leaving 19 bases between them. Germline CDR1 reads ENHRY; CDR2 reads SYGVKD. The CDR3 loop reads CATQPGTRGETQYF. CDR3 nucleotides: TGTGCCACCCAACCGGGGACGAGGGGAGAGACCCAGTACTTC.

The V and J genes are TRBV12-3 or TRBV12-4 and TRBJ1-2; perhaps TRBD1 as D (5 bases). The V end was cut by 6 bases, the J end by 9 bases, with 17 bases between. The CDR3 is made up of 13 amino acids. The CDR3 region is CASRSLSGGSYTF. DNA for the CDR3: TGTGCCAGCAGGTCCTTATCGGGGGGGAGCTACACCTTC.

This sequence joins TRBV3-1 (or the pseudogene TRBV3-2) and TRBJ1-2; 11 bases agree with TRBD1. The CDR3 has 14 residues. CDR1 and CDR2 (germline): LGHDT, YNNKEL (reference sequence). Unmatched junction bases numbered 5, after V lost 4 bases and J lost 7 bases. The CDR3 DNA reads TGTGCCAGCAGCCCCACCGGGACAGGGGGTGGCTACACCTTC. This codes for CASSPTGTGGGYTF.

The chain is built from TRBV10-3 and TRBJ2-1; TRBD1 matches 7 bases. In germline, CDR1 is ENHRY, CDR2 SYGVKD. The CDR3 totals 13 residues. Trimming at V came to 6 bases and at J to 8 bases, leaving 7 bases not matched to a gene. CDR3 in amino acids: CAIRSQGNDEQFF. CDR3 in DNA: TGTGCCATCAGGTCACAGGGGAACGATGAGCAGTTCTTC.

The chain carries TRBV24-1 and TRBJ1-5; no firm D call. Trimming stripped 7 bases from V and 4 bases from J, with 10 bases between. Germline values: CDR1 KGHDR, CDR2 SFDVKD. This CDR3 is 13 amino acids long. For the CDR3, the DNA is TGTGCCACCAGCGACATGGCTAATCAGCCCCAGCATTTT. It yields the protein CATSDMANQPQHF.

This rearrangement joins TRBV2 to TRBJ2-2; D call uncertain. The V end was cut by 3 bases, the J end by 3 bases, with 2 bases between. From germline, CDR1 is SNHLY and CDR2 FYNNEI. The CDR3 runs 12 residues. The CDR3 DNA reads TGTGCCAGCAGTGACGACACCGGGGAGCTGTTTTTT. This translates into CASSDDTGELFF. The full variable domain, its missing parts supplied by reference TRBV2 and TRBJ2-2, is EPEVTQTPSHQVTQMGQEVILRCVPISNHLYFYWYRQILGQKVEFLVSFYNNEISEKSEIFDDQFSVERPDGSNFTLKIRSTKLEDSAMYFCASSDDTGELFFGEGSRLTVL.

The genes are TRBV18 and TRBJ1-1; D not resolved. Germline loops: CDR1 KGHSH, CDR2 LQKENI. V lost 5 bases, J lost 1 base, and 8 bases lay in between. The CDR3 has 13 amino acids. This CDR3 reads CASSEQRNTEAFF. DNA of the CDR3: TGTGCCAGCTCAGAACAGCGGAACACTGAAGCTTTCTTT. The variable domain in full, with the rest retrieved from reference TRBV18 and TRBJ1-1, is NAGVMQNPRHLVRRRGQEARLRCSPMKGHSHVYWYRQLPEEGLKFMVYLQKENIIDESGMPKERFSAEFPKEGPSILRIQQVVRGDSAAYFCASSEQRNTEAFFGQGTRLTVV.

The chain carries TRBV2 and TRBJ2-5, with TRBD1 identical over 8 bases. Per the germline V gene, CDR1 is SNHLY and CDR2 is FYNNEI. V shed 4 bases, J shed 2 bases, and the junction held 9 bases outside the gene matches. The CDR3 is 16 amino acids. As DNA, the CDR3 is TGTGCCAGCAGTGTAACCCCCAGGGGGCCTCAAGAGACCCAGTACTTC. Translated, it gives CASSVTPRGPQETQYF.

This chain connects TRBV5-4 to TRBJ2-7, with TRBD2 as a possible D gene (6 bases). Trimming took 0 bases from V and 5 from J, leaving 15 bases between them. The length of the CDR3 is 15 residues. Germline assignment: CDR1 SGHNT and CDR2 YYREEE (reference sequence). CDR3 in DNA: TGTGCCAGCAGCTTGGGGGGCACGGGGAGGAACGAGCAGTACTTC. As protein: CASSLGGTGRNEQYF.

The genes are TRBV7-3 and TRBJ2-1; D uncertain. The CDR3 consists of 15 residues. The V end was cut by 5 bases, the J end by 1 base, with 12 bases between. CDR1 and CDR2 from the germline V gene are SGHTA and FQGTGA. In DNA, the CDR3 is TGTGCCAGCAGCCCTTCGGTTAGTTCCTACAATGAGCAGTTCTTC. It codes for CASSPSVSSYNEQFF.

This clone was recorded a few times. This chain uses TRBV5-1 with TRBJ1-2; D is unclear. V was clipped by 4 bases and J by 3 bases, with 10 bases between them. The germline V gene encodes CDR1 SGHRS and CDR2 YFSETQ. The CDR3 contains 13 residues. The CDR3 spells CASSKEKDYGYTF. DNA of the CDR3: TGCGCCAGCAGCAAAGAAAAAGACTATGGCTACACCTTC.

The rearrangement joins TRBV7-2 to TRBJ2-3, with D maybe TRBD2 (5 bases). CDR3 size: 14 residues. Trimming pared 8 bases from V and 0 bases from J, leaving 12 bases between. Germline V gives CDR1 SGHTA, CDR2 FQGNSA. The CDR3 loop is CASRGPSSTDTQYF. Written as DNA, the CDR3 is TGTGCCAGCCGAGGGCCCTCTAGCACAGATACGCAGTATTTT.

The V gene is TRBV5-1, the J gene TRBJ2-3; possibly TRBD1 for D (6 bases). Germline lookup yields CDR1 SGHRS and CDR2 YFSETQ. The CDR3 covers 15 residues. Trimming shortened V by 0 bases and J by 0 bases, and 8 bases separated the two germline ends. Here the CDR3 reads CASSLVQGSTDTQYF. In DNA, the CDR3 is TGCGCCAGCAGCTTGGTTCAGGGGAGCACAGATACGCAGTATTTT.

This clone came up once. The rearrangement joins TRBV6-5 to TRBJ2-2, with TRBD2 identical over 9 bases. CDR1 is MNHEY and CDR2 is SVGAGI in the germline V gene. J lost 6 bases, V lost 0 bases, and 5 bases had no gene match. This CDR3 contains 16 residues. CDR3 region: CASSYSMRGGAGELFF. CDR3 nucleotide sequence: TGTGCCAGCAGTTACTCGATGCGGGGGGGCGCCGGGGAGCTGTTTTTT.

The V and J genes are TRBV2 and TRBJ1-1; TRBD1 matches at 9 bases. With V trimmed by 6 bases and J by 5 bases, 4 bases remained unmatched. The CDR3 consists of 13 residues. Per germline, CDR1 SNHLY and CDR2 FYNNEI. The chain's CDR3 is CASRKQGATEAFF. In DNA, the CDR3 is TGTGCCAGCAGAAAACAGGGGGCGACTGAAGCTTTCTTT. Based on the CDR3 plus reference TRBV2 and TRBJ1-1, the full variable domain is EPEVTQTPSHQVTQMGQEVILRCVPISNHLYFYWYRQILGQKVEFLVSFYNNEISEKSEIFDDQFSVERPDGSNFTLKIRSTKLEDSAMYFCASRKQGATEAFFGQGTRLTVV.

The chain couples TRBV9 to TRBJ1-3, with TRBD1 identical over 8 bases. CDR1 is SGDLS and CDR2 is YYNGEE in the germline V gene. CDR3 length: 15 residues. After removal of 4 bases from V and 4 bases from J, the junction contained 7 bases not matched to a gene. The CDR3 is CASSPRTGRGNTIYF. For the CDR3, the DNA is TGTGCCAGCAGCCCTCGGACAGGGCGAGGAAACACCATATATTTT.

V is TRBV7-9 and J is TRBJ1-1; 8 bases line up with TRBD1. Germline CDR1 is SEHNR and CDR2 is FQNEAQ (reference sequence). Unmatched junction bases numbered 1, after V lost 3 bases and J lost 1 base. The CDR3 is 14 residues long. The CDR3 spells CASSFGTGNTEAFF. The DNA for the CDR3 is TGTGCCAGCAGCTTCGGGACAGGGAACACTGAAGCTTTCTTT.

This clone was counted once. The rearrangement links TRBV14 to TRBJ2-4, with D possibly called TRBD1 or TRBD2 (5 bases each). Per germline, CDR1 SGHDN and CDR2 FVKESK. The V end lost 3 bases, the J end lost 0 bases, and 30 bases lay between the germline ends. This CDR3 is 22 amino acids long. CDR3 amino acids: CASSQTRPGLGVETLAKNIQYF. Written as DNA, the CDR3 is TGTGCCAGCAGCCAGACCCGGCCAGGTTTGGGGGTTGAGACGTTAGCCAAAAACATTCAGTACTTC.

The chain recombines TRBV11-2 with TRBJ2-7; no clear D gene. The CDR3 contains 12 residues. Germline CDR1 reads SGHAT; CDR2 reads FQNNGV. V was trimmed by 5 bases and J by 7 bases, leaving 12 bases between them. In nucleotides, the CDR3 is TGTGCCAGCAGCCCCCTCTGGGAAGAGCAGTACTTC. It codes for CASSPLWEEQYF.

The chain combines TRBV5-1 with TRBJ1-1; TRBD1 aligns across 8 bases. Germline V gene lookup returns CDR1 SGHRS and CDR2 YFSETQ. This CDR3 region has 16 residues. Trimming cost V 3 bases and J 0 bases; bases outside gene matches: 7. DNA for the CDR3: TGCGCCAGCAGCTATCAGGGGGCAGGGATGAACACTGAAGCTTTCTTT. This translates into CASSYQGAGMNTEAFF.

The chain uses TRBV6-4 and TRBJ2-2; no clear D. Germline V lookup: CDR1 MRHNA, CDR2 SNTAGT. The CDR3 loop spans 13 amino acids. Trimming cost V 4 bases and J 3 bases, with 6 bases left between them. The CDR3 reads CASSGSDTGELFF. In DNA, the CDR3 is TGTGCCAGCAGTGGGTCAGACACCGGGGAGCTGTTTTTT.

This rearrangement joins TRBV7-3 to TRBJ1-1; D is possibly TRBD1 (5 bases). The CDR3 consists of 13 residues. Germline V gives CDR1 SGHTA, CDR2 FQGTGA. The V end lost 8 bases, the J end lost 4 bases, and 14 bases lay between the germline ends. The DNA of the CDR3 is TGTGCCAGCTCAGGGCCTGGGGGCACTGAAGCTTTCTTT. It yields the protein CASSGPGGTEAFF.

V gene TRBV10-2 combines with J gene TRBJ2-3, with 10 nucleotides matching TRBD2. Looked up from germline, CDR1 is WSHSY and CDR2 is SAAADI. The CDR3 is made up of 15 amino acids. Trimming at V came to 0 bases and at J to 3 bases, leaving 0 bases not matched to a gene. The CDR3 DNA sequence: TGCGCCAGCAGTGAGTCTAGCGGGGGGACAGATACGCAGTATTTT. Translated, it gives CASSESSGGTDTQYF.